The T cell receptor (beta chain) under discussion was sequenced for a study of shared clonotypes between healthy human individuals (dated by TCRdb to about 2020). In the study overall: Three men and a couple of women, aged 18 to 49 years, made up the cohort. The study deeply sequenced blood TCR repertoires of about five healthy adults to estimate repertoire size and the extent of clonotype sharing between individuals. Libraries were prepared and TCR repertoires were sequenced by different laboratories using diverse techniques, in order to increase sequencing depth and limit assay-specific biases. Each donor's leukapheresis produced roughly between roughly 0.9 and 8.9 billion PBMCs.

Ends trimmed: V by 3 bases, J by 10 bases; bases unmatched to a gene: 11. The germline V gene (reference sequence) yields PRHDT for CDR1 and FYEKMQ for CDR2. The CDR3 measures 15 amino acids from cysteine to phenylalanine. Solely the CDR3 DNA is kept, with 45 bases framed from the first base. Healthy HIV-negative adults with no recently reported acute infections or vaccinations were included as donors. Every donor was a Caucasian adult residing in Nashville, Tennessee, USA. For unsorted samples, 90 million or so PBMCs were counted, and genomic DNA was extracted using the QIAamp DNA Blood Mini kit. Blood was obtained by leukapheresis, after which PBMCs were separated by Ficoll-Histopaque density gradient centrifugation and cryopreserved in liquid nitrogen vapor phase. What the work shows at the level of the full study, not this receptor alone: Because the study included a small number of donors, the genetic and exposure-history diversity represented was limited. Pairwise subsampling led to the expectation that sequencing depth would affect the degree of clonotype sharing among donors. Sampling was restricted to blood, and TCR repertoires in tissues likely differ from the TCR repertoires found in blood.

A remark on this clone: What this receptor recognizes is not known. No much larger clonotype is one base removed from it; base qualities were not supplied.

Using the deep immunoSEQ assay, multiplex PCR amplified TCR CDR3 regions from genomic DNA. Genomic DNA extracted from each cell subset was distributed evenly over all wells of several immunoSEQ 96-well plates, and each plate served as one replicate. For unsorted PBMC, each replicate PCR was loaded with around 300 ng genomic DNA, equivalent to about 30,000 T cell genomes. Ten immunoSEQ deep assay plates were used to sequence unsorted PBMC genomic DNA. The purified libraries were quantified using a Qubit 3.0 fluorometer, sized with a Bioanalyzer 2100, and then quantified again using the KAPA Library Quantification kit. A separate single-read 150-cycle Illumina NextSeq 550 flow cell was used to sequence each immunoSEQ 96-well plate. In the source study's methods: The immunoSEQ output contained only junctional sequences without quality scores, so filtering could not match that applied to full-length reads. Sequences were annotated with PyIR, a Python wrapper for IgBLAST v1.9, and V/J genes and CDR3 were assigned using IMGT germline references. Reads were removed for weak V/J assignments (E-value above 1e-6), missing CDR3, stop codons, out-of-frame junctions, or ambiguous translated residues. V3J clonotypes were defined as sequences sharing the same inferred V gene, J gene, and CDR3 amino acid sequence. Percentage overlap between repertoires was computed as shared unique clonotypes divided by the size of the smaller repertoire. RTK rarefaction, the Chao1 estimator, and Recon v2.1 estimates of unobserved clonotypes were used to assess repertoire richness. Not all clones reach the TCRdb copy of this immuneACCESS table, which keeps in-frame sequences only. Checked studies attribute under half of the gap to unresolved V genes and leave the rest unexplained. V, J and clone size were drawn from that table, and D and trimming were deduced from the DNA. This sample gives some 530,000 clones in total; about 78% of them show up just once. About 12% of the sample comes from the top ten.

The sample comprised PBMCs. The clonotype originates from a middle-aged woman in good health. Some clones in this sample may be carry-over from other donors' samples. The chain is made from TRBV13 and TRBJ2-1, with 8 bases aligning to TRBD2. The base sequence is TGTGCCAGCAGCTTGTGGGGCGGGAGGAAGGGGGAGCAGTTCTTC. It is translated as CASSLWGGRKGEQFF.